Presented here are 11 T cell receptor beta chains from one specimen sequenced in a study of cytomegalovirus exposure and HLA in healthy donors. This PCR relied on a set of 60 Vbeta primers and 13 Jbeta primers. Libraries were prepared by immunoSEQ multiplex PCR; TCRdb keeps only in-frame clonotypes and omits some of them. Of more than 100,000 clones in the sample, around 83% are singletons; the top ten hold about 8.6%. Sequenced material: PBMCs. These receptors all come from a woman in her fifties or sixties in good health and CMV-seropositive.

V and J are TRBV7-9 and TRBJ2-7; 8 bases map to TRBD1. Per the germline V gene, CDR1 is SEHNR and CDR2 is FQNEAQ (reference sequence). J was trimmed by 2 bases and V by 1 base; bases with no gene match: 4. CDR3 size: 15 residues. DNA for the CDR3: TGTGCCAGCAGCTTAGGTGACAGGGGACCCTACGAGCAGTACTTC. This gives the protein CASSLGDRGPYEQYF.

The chain is built from TRBV4-1 and TRBJ2-5; 10 bases agree with TRBD2. CDR3 length: 15 residues. Germline V gene sequence: CDR1 MGHRA, CDR2 YSYEKL. V dropped 2 bases and J dropped 5; count of bases not matched to a gene: 5. DNA of the CDR3: TGCGCCAGCAGCCAATGGGGACTAGCGTACGAGACCCAGTACTTC. Translating it yields CASSQWGLAYETQYF.

The rearrangement uses TRBV10-3 and TRBJ2-6; perhaps TRBD1 as D (8 bases). The germline V gene has CDR1 ENHRY and CDR2 SYGVKD. This CDR3 has 15 amino acids. V gave up 10 bases and J gave up 4 bases, with 17 bases separating them. The CDR3: CATTGGAGGANVLTF. In DNA form, the CDR3 reads TGTGCCACTACAGGGGGGGCTGGAGGGGCCAACGTCCTGACTTTC.

J is TRBJ1-1 and V is TRBV5-6; TRBD1 is a possible D gene (5 bases). The CDR3 loop spans 14 amino acids. Germline-derived CDR1 and CDR2 are SGHDT and YYEEEE. Trimming cost V 3 bases and J 1 base, with 10 bases left between them. The CDR3 DNA follows: TGTGCCAGCAGCTGGGGGGGAAGGAACACTGAAGCTTTCTTT. Its protein product is CASSWGGRNTEAFF.

This chain's CDR3 is CASSLFRDRDSLYGYTF. CDR3 bases: TGCGCCAGCAGCTTGTTCCGGGACAGGGATTCCCTCTATGGCTACACCTTC. The chain links TRBV5-1 to TRBJ1-2; 9 bases map to TRBD1. The CDR3 length is 17 residues. The V gene end was trimmed by 1 base and the J gene end by 4 bases; junction bases not matched to a gene: 11. The germline gives CDR1 SGHRS, CDR2 YFSETQ.

This chain joins TRBV5-6 and TRBJ2-5; 13 nucleotides agree with TRBD2. Unmatched junction bases numbered 11, after V lost 4 bases and J lost 5 bases. The CDR3 spans 17 residues. Germline loops: CDR1 SGHDT, CDR2 YYEEEE. CDR3 nucleotides: TGTGCCAGCAGCCTCGGGACTAGCGGGGAGTGGGGGGAGACCCAGTACTTC. Protein: CASSLGTSGEWGETQYF.

The V call is TRBV7-6, the J call TRBJ2-2, with 8 nucleotides matching TRBD2. Trimming at V came to 3 bases and at J to 6 bases, leaving 6 bases not matched to a gene. The CDR3 sequence is 15 residues long. The V gene's germline CDR1 is SGHVS and CDR2 FNYEAQ. The CDR3 sequence: CASSFLAGTAGELFF. The CDR3 DNA follows: TGTGCCAGCAGCTTTCTAGCGGGTACCGCCGGGGAGCTGTTTTTT.

V usage is TRBV7-6 and J usage is TRBJ1-1; D is unclear. CDR1 and CDR2 from the germline V gene are SGHVS and FNYEAQ. V was trimmed by 1 base and J by 2 bases, leaving 8 bases between them. The CDR3 has 14 amino acids. CDR3 loop: CASSLEPVNTEAFF. For the CDR3, the DNA is TGTGCCAGCAGCTTAGAGCCGGTTAACACTGAAGCTTTCTTT.

This chain joins TRBV27 and TRBJ2-7; TRBD2 aligns across 7 bases. The V segment lost 7 bases and the J segment 6 bases; nucleotides outside the gene matches: 9. The CDR3 length is 13 residues. Germline CDR1 and CDR2: MNHEY and SMNVEV (reference sequence). CDR3 loop: CASTRQGGVEQYF. CDR3 coding DNA: TGTGCCAGCACGCGGCAGGGAGGGGTCGAGCAGTACTTC.

CDR3 protein: CASSESILGEQFF. The CDR3 DNA reads TGCGCCAGCAGTGAGTCTATTCTAGGTGAGCAGTTCTTC. The rearrangement links TRBV10-1 to TRBJ2-1; D not resolved. The V and J ends lost 0 bases and 9 bases respectively, with 9 bases between them. Germline assignment: CDR1 WNHNN and CDR2 SYGVQD (reference sequence). CDR3 length equals 13 residues.

The J gene is TRBJ1-4, the V gene TRBV7-9; the match to TRBD1 covers 9 bases. The V gene's germline CDR1 is SEHNR and CDR2 FQNEAQ (reference sequence). This CDR3 has 15 amino acids. The V and J ends lost 6 bases and 6 bases, in that order; junction bases with no gene match: 8. In DNA form, the CDR3 reads TGTGCCAGCAGGCCGGGGGACAGGGCTTATGAAAAACTGTTTTTT. Translation gives CASRPGDRAYEKLFF.